The entry below gives a single TCR beta chain sequence along with its context. The antigen is unknown. Samples were taken at baseline and on day 1 of cycles 4 and 7. Using immunoSEQ multiplex PCR, the repertoire was profiled, and TCRdb retains in-frame clones only, with some absent. Altogether 65,000 to 95,000 clones are present, around 92% being singletons, with the ten largest covering about 0.54%. These data belong to a study of OX40 agonist ivuxolimab in advanced cancers. Notes on the study in general: CD8+ T cells showed, on average, more clonal expansion than CD4+ cells.

CDR1 and CDR2 (germline): SGHDN, FVKESK. The CDR3 consists of 17 residues. Trimming removed 1 base from V and 5 bases from J; junction bases left unmatched: 8. The sequencing used CD4+ or CD8+ T cells sorted from blood, collected in a trial of the OX40 agonist ivuxolimab. The V gene is TRBV14, the J gene TRBJ2-2; 9 bases align to TRBD2. The sequence came from an adult with an advanced solid tumor such as melanoma, head and neck, liver or kidney cancer. For the CDR3, the DNA is TGTGCCAGCAGCCAAGTGGGCAGGACTAGCGCGACCGGGGAGCTGTTTTTT. The encoded protein is CASSQVGRTSATGELFF.